The 25 T cell receptor beta chains below all came from one sample that was sequenced in a study of radiotherapy plus CTLA-4 blockade in lung cancer. Generated by immunoSEQ multiplex PCR, the TCRdb table keeps only in-frame clones and is missing some. The top ten clones hold just over 14% of a sample with approximately 85,000 clones, over 75% of them seen once. The sample was peripheral blood, taken from a patient treated with radiotherapy plus ipilimumab. The source is a human donor with non-small cell lung cancer that progressed on radiotherapy plus ipilimumab.

V usage is TRBV7-5 and J usage is TRBJ2-7; the DNA was not used to check the table's D call, TRBD2. TRBV7-5 is a recognized pseudogene. CDR3 length: 15 residues. Written as DNA, the CDR3 is TGTGCCAGAAGCTTAAAGGCTAGCGGGGATTTCGAGCAGTACTTC. Its protein is CARSLKASGDFEQYF.

The rearrangement links TRBV5-6 to TRBJ1-2, with 8 positions matching TRBD1. V was clipped by 0 bases and J by 3 bases; unmatched bases: 1. Germline assignment: CDR1 SGHDT and CDR2 YYEEEE. This CDR3 has 14 amino acids. In DNA form, the CDR3 reads TGTGCCAGCAGCTTGGAGGGACAGGACTATGGCTACACCTTC. It encodes CASSLEGQDYGYTF.

The chain is built from TRBV2 and TRBJ1-5; 8 bases align to TRBD1. V gave up 7 bases and J gave up 3 bases; unmatched junction bases: 8. The CDR3 totals 15 residues. CDR1 SNHLY and CDR2 FYNNEI come from the germline V gene. DNA for the CDR3: TGTGCCAGCATGACCGGGACAGGCCCCAATCAGCCCCAGCATTTT. Residues: CASMTGTGPNQPQHF.

The chain combines TRBV4-1 with TRBJ1-6; a possible D gene is TRBD1 (6 bases). Per germline, CDR1 MGHRA and CDR2 YSYEKL. Trimming removed 0 bases at V and 5 bases at J, with 14 bases between. The CDR3 covers 17 residues. The CDR3 DNA follows: TGCGCCAGCAGCCAAGATCAAGGGGGTATAGATAATTCACCCCTCCACTTT. Amino acid sequence: CASSQDQGGIDNSPLHF.

CDR3 residues: CASSLAGQGFYTEQYF. In nucleotides, the CDR3 is TGTGCCAGCAGCTTAGCGGGGCAGGGGTTCTATACCGAGCAGTACTTC. The chain links TRBV7-8 to TRBJ2-7; possible D gene TRBD1, 6 bases. This CDR3 is built from 16 residues. Germline values: CDR1 SGHVS, CDR2 FQNEAQ. Trimming cost V 0 bases and J 6 bases, with 18 bases left between them. The full variable domain, with the rest looked up from reference TRBV7-8 and TRBJ2-7, is GAGVSQSPRYKVAKRGQDVALRCDPISGHVSLFWYQQALGQGPEFLTYFQNEAQLDKSGLPSDRFFAERPEGSVSTLKIQRTQQEDSAVYLCASSLAGQGFYTEQYFGPGTRLTVT.

The J gene is TRBJ2-5, the V gene TRBV5-1; 7 bases fit TRBD1. V gave up 0 bases and J gave up 2 bases; unmatched junction bases: 7. Germline V gives CDR1 SGHRS, CDR2 YFSETQ. This CDR3 is 16 amino acids long. The CDR3 here is CASSLVLGDSQETQYF. DNA of the CDR3: TGCGCCAGCAGCTTGGTTCTCGGGGACAGTCAAGAGACCCAGTACTTC.

The chain is built from TRBV7-2 and TRBJ2-7, with D perhaps matching TRBD1 or TRBD2 (5 bases each). CDR1 is SGHTA and CDR2 is FQGNSA in the germline V gene. V lost 5 bases and J 3 bases, leaving 17 bases between the germline ends. The CDR3 has 15 amino acids. The CDR3 protein is CASSARVGGLYEQYF. The CDR3 DNA sequence: TGTGCCAGCAGCGCCAGGGTCGGCGGACTCTACGAGCAGTACTTC.

The J gene is TRBJ1-1, the V gene TRBV6-5; tentatively, D is TRBD1 (5 bases). This CDR3 is built from 14 residues. Trimming took 0 bases from V and 7 from J, leaving 12 bases between them. CDR1 and CDR2 (germline): MNHEY, SVGAGI. The CDR3 protein is CASSYSGMGGEAFF. For the CDR3, the DNA is TGTGCCAGCAGTTACTCGGGTATGGGGGGTGAAGCTTTCTTT.

The rearrangement links TRBV27 to TRBJ2-5; 12 bases fit TRBD2. The CDR3 is made up of 16 amino acids. Germline-derived CDR1 and CDR2 are MNHEY and SMNVEV (reference sequence). V lost 6 bases, J lost 5 bases, and 10 bases stayed unmatched. CDR3 loop: CASSRTSGTSRETQYF. The CDR3 coding sequence is TGTGCCAGCAGCCGGACTAGCGGGACTTCACGGGAGACCCAGTACTTC.

This rearrangement joins TRBV5-1 to TRBJ1-5, with D unresolved. V was pared by 0 bases and J by 6 bases, with 16 bases between. The germline V gene encodes CDR1 SGHRS and CDR2 YFSETQ. The CDR3 loop spans 16 amino acids. In nucleotides, the CDR3 is TGCGCCAGCAGCTTGGAGGGTCCACTGGGGATTCAGCCCCAGCATTTT. Protein sequence: CASSLEGPLGIQPQHF. Based on the CDR3 plus reference TRBV5-1 and TRBJ1-5, the full variable domain is KAGVTQTPRYLIKTRGQQVTLSCSPISGHRSVSWYQQTPGQGLQFLFEYFSETQRNKGNFPGRFSGRQFSNSRSEMNVSTLELGDSALYLCASSLEGPLGIQPQHFGDGTRLSIL.

The chain employs TRBV7-2 and TRBJ2-1, with a possible D match to TRBD2 (6 bases). V was cut by 2 bases and J by 3 bases, with 14 bases left in between. The CDR3 spans 16 residues. Per the germline V gene, CDR1 is SGHTA and CDR2 is FQGNSA. Here the CDR3 DNA reads TGTGCCAGCAGCTTAATGGTCGGGGGAGGCTACAATGAGCAGTTCTTC. It is translated as CASSLMVGGGYNEQFF.

This chain joins TRBV2 and TRBJ2-7; no reliable D call. The V end lost 6 bases, the J end lost 6 bases, and 9 bases lay between the germline ends. Germline lookup yields CDR1 SNHLY and CDR2 FYNNEI. CDR3 length: 11 amino acids. CDR3 sequence reads: CASRGLGEQYF. The CDR3 bases are TGTGCCAGCAGGGGTCTCGGCGAGCAGTACTTC.

This CDR3 reads CASSRLAGRQETQYF. The CDR3 DNA reads as TGCGCCAGCTCACGACTAGCGGGGCGACAAGAGACCCAGTACTTC. The chain carries TRBV5-1 and TRBJ2-5; 11 positions agree with TRBD2. The V and J ends lost 7 bases and 2 bases, in that order; junction bases with no gene match: 7. The CDR3 consists of 15 residues. Per the germline V gene, CDR1 is SGHRS and CDR2 is YFSETQ.

The chain recombines TRBV6-5 with TRBJ2-5, with D possibly TRBD2 on 6 matching bases. The germline gives CDR1 MNHEY, CDR2 SVGAGI. This CDR3 spans 15 amino acids. Trimming removed 2 bases from V and 1 base from J, with 11 bases in between. CDR3 DNA sequence: TGTGCCAGCAGTTACGGGTCCGGGGGCCAAGAGACCCAGTACTTC. It is translated as CASSYGSGGQETQYF.

This clone was observed a single time. This chain joins TRBV27 and TRBJ2-1; 13 bases line up with TRBD2. Per germline, CDR1 MNHEY and CDR2 SMNVEV (reference sequence). V shed 5 bases, J shed 0 bases, and the junction held 7 bases outside the gene matches. The CDR3 has 18 residues. The CDR3 protein is CASSLTSGGARSYNEQFF. In nucleotides, the CDR3 is TGTGCCAGCAGTCTAACTAGCGGGGGGGCTCGCTCCTACAATGAGCAGTTCTTC.

On this clone: This CDR3 is also generated by other DNA sequences in the sample. CDR3 region: CASSPPGQTNSPLHF. CDR3 in DNA: TGTGCCAGCAGCCCCCCGGGACAAACTAATTCACCCCTCCACTTT. This chain connects TRBV11-1 to TRBJ1-6; weak D call: TRBD1 (6 bases). Germline V gene lookup returns CDR1 SGHAT and CDR2 FQDESV (reference sequence). V lost 5 bases to trimming and J lost 6 bases, with 14 bases between them. The CDR3 is 15 amino acids.

The chain employs TRBV6-5 and TRBJ2-7, with TRBD1 matching 7 bases. CDR3 size: 15 residues. V trimming: 6 bases; J trimming: 0 bases; junction bases outside the gene matches: 8. Germline-derived CDR1 and CDR2 are MNHEY and SVGAGI. CDR3 in amino acids: CASRGTGEPSYEQYF. DNA of the CDR3: TGTGCCAGCAGGGGAACAGGGGAACCCTCCTACGAGCAGTACTTC.

The V gene is TRBV4-2, the J gene TRBJ2-3; D uncertain. The CDR3 is 16 residues long. CDR1 and CDR2 (germline): LGHNA, YNFKEQ. V lost 0 bases and J 0 bases, leaving 10 bases between the germline ends. CDR3 in amino acids: CASSQDRPTSTDTQYF. The CDR3 nucleotides are TGTGCCAGCAGCCAAGACAGGCCAACTAGCACAGATACGCAGTATTTT.

The rearrangement joins TRBV5-4 to TRBJ1-4; D gene uncertain. The CDR3 covers 15 residues. Looked up from germline, CDR1 is SGHNT and CDR2 is YYREEE (reference sequence). V lost 4 bases and J lost 0, with 10 bases in between. The CDR3 coding sequence is TGTGCCAGCAGCCCCTCCGGGTCAACTAATGAAAAACTGTTTTTT. As protein: CASSPSGSTNEKLFF.

J is TRBJ2-1 and V is TRBV2; no definite D call. The V end lost 6 bases, the J end lost 0 bases, and 15 bases lay between the germline ends. The CDR3 runs to 16 residues. In germline, CDR1 is SNHLY, CDR2 FYNNEI. CDR3 nucleotides: TGTGCCAGCAGGGGGTTTCAGCTAAACTCCTACAATGAGCAGTTCTTC. Translated: CASRGFQLNSYNEQFF.

The V gene is TRBV5-1, the J gene TRBJ2-3, with 8 bases fitting TRBD1. V shed 4 bases and J 0 bases; nucleotides not matched to a gene: 16. The CDR3 runs to 19 residues. The V gene's germline CDR1 is SGHRS and CDR2 YFSETQ. In DNA, the CDR3 is TGCGCCAGCAGCGCCGGGGCCCAGACCAGGGGGCTGAGCACAGATACGCAGTATTTT. Amino acids: CASSAGAQTRGLSTDTQYF.

The gene calls are TRBV19 and TRBJ1-6, with D possibly matching TRBD1 (5 bases). V lost 1 base and J lost 10, with 8 bases in between. The CDR3 spans 13 residues. CDR1 is LNHDA and CDR2 is SQIVND in the germline V gene (reference sequence). The CDR3 loop is CASSIGGGSPLHF. The CDR3 region has the DNA TGTGCCAGTAGTATAGGGGGGGGATCACCCCTCCACTTT.

The chain joins TRBV11-2 to TRBJ2-7; 9 nucleotides agree with TRBD2. CDR1 and CDR2 (germline): SGHAT, FQNNGV. The CDR3 has 16 residues. The junction had 6 bases not matched to a gene; V was cut back by 1 base and J by 2 bases. The CDR3, as DNA: TGTGCCAGCAGCTTAGTAGTAGCGGGGGATACCTACGAGCAGTACTTC. Translation gives CASSLVVAGDTYEQYF.

CDR3 in DNA: TGTGCCAGCAGCCCCGACTATACGCAGTATTTT. Protein: CASSPDYTQYF. The chain uses TRBV7-8 and TRBJ2-3; D is unclear. V gave up 5 bases and J gave up 7 bases, with 7 bases separating them. CDR1 and CDR2 (germline): SGHVS, FQNEAQ. The CDR3 covers 11 residues.

This clone was detected only a few times. The chain has TRBV19 and TRBJ2-7; no definite D call. With 8 bases removed from V and 6 bases from J, the gap between germline ends came to 17 bases. Germline V gives CDR1 LNHDA, CDR2 SQIVND (reference sequence). This CDR3 spans 13 amino acids. CDR3 sequence (DNA): TGTGCCAGTTCCTCGGCCCCTAGGACCGAGCAGTACTTC. It translates to CASSSAPRTEQYF.